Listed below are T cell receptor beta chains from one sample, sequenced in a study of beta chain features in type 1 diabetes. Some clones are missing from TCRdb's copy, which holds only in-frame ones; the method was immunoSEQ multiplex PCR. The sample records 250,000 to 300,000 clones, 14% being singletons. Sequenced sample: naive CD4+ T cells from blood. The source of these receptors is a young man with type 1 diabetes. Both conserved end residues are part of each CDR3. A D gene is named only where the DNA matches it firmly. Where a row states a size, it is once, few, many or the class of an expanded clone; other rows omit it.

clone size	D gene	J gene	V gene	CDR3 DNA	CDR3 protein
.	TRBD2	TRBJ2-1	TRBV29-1	TGCAGCGCCCTACGGGCTAGCGGGAGGGCCGGTACCTACAATGAGCAGTTCTTC	CSALRASGRAGTYNEQFF
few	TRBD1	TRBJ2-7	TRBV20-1	TGCAGTGCGGGACAGTTCTACGAGCAGTACTTC	CSAGQFYEQYF
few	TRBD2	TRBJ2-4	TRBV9	TGTGCCAGCAGCTCCACCTCCGGGGGGGACATTCAGTACTTC	CASSSTSGGDIQYF
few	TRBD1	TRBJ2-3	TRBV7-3	TGTGCCAGCAGCCCGGGACAGGGTGCCACAGATACGCAGTATTTT	CASSPGQGATDTQYF
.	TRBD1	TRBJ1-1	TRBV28	TGTGCCAGCACCCTGGGACAGTTGAACACTGAAGCTTTCTTT	CASTLGQLNTEAFF
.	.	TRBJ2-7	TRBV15	TGTGCCACCAGCAGAGCCGGGACTTCCCTCTACGAGCAGTACTTC	CATSRAGTSLYEQYF
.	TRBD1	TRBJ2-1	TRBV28	TGTGCCAGCAGTTCTCCGGGACAGGGGCGAGTTCGATTATTCTTC	CASSSPGQGRVRLFF
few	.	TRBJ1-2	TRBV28	TGTGCCAGCATCACAGCCTCCACTAACTATGGCTACACCTTC	CASITASTNYGYTF
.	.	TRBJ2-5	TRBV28	TGTGCCAGCAGTTTACGACTCCTCCGAGAGACCCAGTACTTC	CASSLRLLRETQYF
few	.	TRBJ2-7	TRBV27	TGTGCCAGCAGTTTATCGCGGGCTAGCGTATACGAGCAGTACTTC	CASSLSRASVYEQYF
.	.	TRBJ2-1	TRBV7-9	TGTGCCAGCAGATTGGCTCGGGTCTCTATAAATGAGCAGTTCTTC	CASRLARVSINEQFF
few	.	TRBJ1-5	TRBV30	TGTGCCTGGAGTCCCACATCAGTGAGGAATCAGCCCCAGCATTTT	CAWSPTSVRNQPQHF
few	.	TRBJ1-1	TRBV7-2	TGTGCCAGCAGCTTAGCCCCTCAGGGGTACACTGAAGCTTTCTTT	CASSLAPQGYTEAFF
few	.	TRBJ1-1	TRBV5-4	TGTGCCAGCAGCTTGGCGGGCGGGAGATGGACTGAAGCTTTCTTT	CASSLAGGRWTEAFF
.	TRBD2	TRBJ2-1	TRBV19	TGTGCCAGTGGAGGACTAGCGGCCTACAATGAGCAGTTCTTC	CASGGLAAYNEQFF
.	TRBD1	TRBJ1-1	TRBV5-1	TGCGCCAGCAGCTTGAGAGAGACAGGGTCTGGGAACACTGAAGCTTTCTTT	CASSLRETGSGNTEAFF
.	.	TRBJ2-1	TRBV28	TGTGCCAGCAGTTTACTCGCGGAGCGCTCCTACAATGAGCAGTTCTTC	CASSLLAERSYNEQFF
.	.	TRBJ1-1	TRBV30	TGTGCCTGGAGCGCCAGGGCGGAGTTGACTGAAGCTTTCTTT	CAWSARAELTEAFF
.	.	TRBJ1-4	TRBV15	TGTGCCACCAGCAGAGGAGAACCCTCGACAACTAATGAAAAACTGTTTTTT	CATSRGEPSTTNEKLFF
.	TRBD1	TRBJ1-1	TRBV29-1	TGCAGCGCAGCCGGGACAGGGGGCACTGAAGCTTTCTTT	CSAAGTGGTEAFF
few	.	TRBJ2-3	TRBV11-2	TGTGCCAGCAGCTCTTCCTATACGCAGTATTTT	CASSSSYTQYF
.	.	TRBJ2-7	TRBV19	TGTGCCACCAAGGACGGGAGCTCCTACGAGCAGTACTTC	CATKDGSSYEQYF
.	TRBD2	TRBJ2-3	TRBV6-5	TGTGCCAGCAGTTATACTAGCGGGGGCACAGATACGCAGTATTTT	CASSYTSGGTDTQYF
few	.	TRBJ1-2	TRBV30	TGTGCCTGGAGTGTAATCGGCGGGCTCTATGGCTACACCTTC	CAWSVIGGLYGYTF
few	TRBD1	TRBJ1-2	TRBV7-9	TGTGCCAGCAGCCGAGACAGGGGACCAGATGGCTACACCTTC	CASSRDRGPDGYTF
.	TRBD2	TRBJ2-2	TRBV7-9	TGTGCCAGCAGCTTAGGACTAGCCCGGAACACCGGGGAGCTGTTTTTT	CASSLGLARNTGELFF
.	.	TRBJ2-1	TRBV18	TGTGCCAGCTCACCTAGCGAGAGCTCCTACAATGAGCAGTTCTTC	CASSPSESSYNEQFF
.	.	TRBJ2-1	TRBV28	TGTGCCAGCACCCCCCTCGGCGGGACGTACAATGAGCAGTTCTTC	CASTPLGGTYNEQFF
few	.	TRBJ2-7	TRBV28	TGTGCCAGTATGAGCGGACCACCTTACGAGCAGTACTTC	CASMSGPPYEQYF
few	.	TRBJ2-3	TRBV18	TGTGCCAGCTCACCACAGACTAGCACAGATACGCAGTATTTT	CASSPQTSTDTQYF
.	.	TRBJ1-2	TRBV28	TGTGCCAGCACCCTGGACAGTAACTATGGCTACACCTTC	CASTLDSNYGYTF
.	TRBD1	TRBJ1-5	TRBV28	TGTGCCAGCAGTTATACTACCAGGGGGCAGCCCCAGCATTTT	CASSYTTRGQPQHF
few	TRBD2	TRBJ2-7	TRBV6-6	TGTGCCAGCAGTTATTTGCGGGGGGATTACGAGCAGTACTTC	CASSYLRGDYEQYF
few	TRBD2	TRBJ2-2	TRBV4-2	TGTGCCAGCACCAAGGGACTAGCGGGGTCGAACACCGGGGAGCTGTTTTTT	CASTKGLAGSNTGELFF
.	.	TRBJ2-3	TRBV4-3	TGCGCCAGCAGCCAAGATTATCGGACAGCCAACACAGATACGCAGTATTTT	CASSQDYRTANTDTQYF
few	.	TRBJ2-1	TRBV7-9	TGTGCCAGCAGCCCGGACAATGAGCAGTTCTTC	CASSPDNEQFF
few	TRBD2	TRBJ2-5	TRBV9	TGTGCCAGCAGCGTAGTAGCGGGAGTACCAGAGACCCAGTACTTC	CASSVVAGVPETQYF
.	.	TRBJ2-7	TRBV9	TGTGCCAGCAGCCGACGGGACTCTTCCTACGAGCAGTACTTC	CASSRRDSSYEQYF
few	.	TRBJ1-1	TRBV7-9	TGTGCCAGCAGGGCCCAGCGATGGGTCACTGAAGCTTTCTTT	CASRAQRWVTEAFF
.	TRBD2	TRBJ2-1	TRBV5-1	TGCGCCAGCAAGGTTTCGGGAGGGGCCAATGAGCAGTTCTTC	CASKVSGGANEQFF
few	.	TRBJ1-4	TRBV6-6	TGTGCCAGCAGTTACGGCGGGGGCTCTAATGAAAAACTGTTTTTT	CASSYGGGSNEKLFF
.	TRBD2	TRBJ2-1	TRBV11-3	TGTGCCAGCAGCCCCGGGACTAGCGGGAGCAATGAGCAGTTCTTC	CASSPGTSGSNEQFF
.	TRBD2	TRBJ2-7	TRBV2	TGTGCCAGCGGCATAGCGGGTAGAGTCTACGAGCAGTACTTC	CASGIAGRVYEQYF
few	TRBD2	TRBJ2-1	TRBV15	TGTGCCACCAGCAGAGATGGTTGGCGGCGGGAGGTTATGGGCAATGAGCAGTTCTTC	CATSRDGWRREVMGNEQFF
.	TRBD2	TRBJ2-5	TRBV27	TGTGCCAGCAGTTTCGGGGGGCAAGAGACCCAGTACTTC	CASSFGGQETQYF
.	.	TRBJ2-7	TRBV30	TGTGCCTGGAGTGTACGCGGCGGCTTCTCCTACGAGCAGTACTTC	CAWSVRGGFSYEQYF
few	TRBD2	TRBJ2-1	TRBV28	TGTGCCAGCAGTACCCCATGGGCGGGAGGGGTGAATGAGCAGTTCTTC	CASSTPWAGGVNEQFF
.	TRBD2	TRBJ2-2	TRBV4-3	TGCGCCAGCAGCCAGTCGGGGACCGGGAGGGGGGGCACCGGGGAGCTGTTTTTT	CASSQSGTGRGGTGELFF
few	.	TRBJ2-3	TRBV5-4	TGTGCCAGCAGCTTGGTAACTAGCACAGATACGCAGTATTTT	CASSLVTSTDTQYF
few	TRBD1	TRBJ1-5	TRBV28	TGTGCCAGCACCGGGACAGTCAATCAGCCCCAGCATTTT	CASTGTVNQPQHF
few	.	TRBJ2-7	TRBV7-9	TGTGCCAGCAGCTTTGGGGGCGGGAGTAGTTACGAGCAGTACTTC	CASSFGGGSSYEQYF
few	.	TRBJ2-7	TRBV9	TGTGCCAGCAGCCCAAGTGGAGACTACGAGCAGTACTTC	CASSPSGDYEQYF